Listed below are T cell receptor beta chains from one sample, sequenced in a study of beta chain features in type 1 diabetes. Profiling relied on immunoSEQ multiplex PCR, and the TCRdb table lists in-frame clones only, not all of them. The profile shows about 280,000 clones, about 15% of them singletons. Material for sequencing was naive CD4+ T cells from blood. Receptors originate from a man younger than 35 with type 1 diabetes. Both conserved end residues are part of each CDR3. The D gene is left open where the match is weak. Only some rows state a clone size, as once, few, many or a class for expanded clones.

j_call	clone_size	d_call	v_call	cdr3_nt	cdr3_aa
TRBJ2-2	NA	TRBD2	TRBV7-2	TGTGCCAGCAGCTCCGCCCGGACTAGCGAAACCGGGGAGCTGTTTTTT	CASSSARTSETGELFF
TRBJ1-5	NA	NA	TRBV19	TGTGCCAGTATGCCAGGGTTAGGACAGCCCCAGCATTTT	CASMPGLGQPQHF
TRBJ2-1	NA	TRBD1	TRBV5-1	TGCGCCAGCAGATCAACAGGGGGCGAATACAATGAGCAGTTCTTC	CASRSTGGEYNEQFF
TRBJ1-1	NA	NA	TRBV7-4	TGTGCCAGCAGATCGGAGGCTTTCTTT	CASRSEAFF
TRBJ2-7	few	TRBD2	TRBV2	TGTGCCAGCAAGCGGGAGATGGTACTTGAGCAGTACTTC	CASKREMVLEQYF
TRBJ2-6	few	NA	TRBV19	TGTGCCAGTAGGCGACAGGAGGTCCCCTCTGGGGCCAACGTCCTGACTTTC	CASRRQEVPSGANVLTF
TRBJ2-5	few	TRBD2	TRBV25-1	TGTGCCAGCCTCACAGCTAGCGGGGCGCAAGAGACCCAGTACTTC	CASLTASGAQETQYF
TRBJ2-3	NA	TRBD1	TRBV6-5	TGTGCCAGCAGTTACTCGCTTCAGGGGGCGCGCAATACGCAGTATTTT	CASSYSLQGARNTQYF
TRBJ1-1	few	NA	TRBV9	TGTGCCAGCAGCCCCTTGGAGGGGATACGCACTGAAGCTTTCTTT	CASSPLEGIRTEAFF
TRBJ1-6	few	NA	TRBV11-2	TGTGCCAGCAGCTACAGGGTTTCCTATAATTCACCCCTCCACTTT	CASSYRVSYNSPLHF
TRBJ2-6	few	NA	TRBV19	TGTGCCAGTAGTATGCTCGCCAGGGGTGGTGGGGCCAACGTCCTGACTTTC	CASSMLARGGGANVLTF
TRBJ2-1	few	TRBD2	TRBV15	TGTGCCACCAGCAAGGGACTACTGAGCTCCTACAATGAGCAGTTCTTC	CATSKGLLSSYNEQFF
TRBJ2-7	NA	TRBD2	TRBV30	TGTGCCTGGAGTGGGACTAGCGGGAGCTACGAGCAGTACTTC	CAWSGTSGSYEQYF
TRBJ1-1	NA	NA	TRBV19	TGTGCCAGTAGTATCCGGAACACTGAAGCTTTCTTT	CASSIRNTEAFF
TRBJ2-7	few	NA	TRBV10-3	TGTGCCATCAGTGAGTTTGGACAGTCCTACGAGCAGTACTTC	CAISEFGQSYEQYF
TRBJ1-1	NA	TRBD1	TRBV29-1	TGCAGCGTTTCGGGACAGGGGAACACTGAAGCTTTCTTT	CSVSGQGNTEAFF
TRBJ2-5	NA	NA	TRBV5-1	TGCGCCAGCAGCCCCCGGGCCGGAGGAGAGACCCAGTACTTC	CASSPRAGGETQYF
TRBJ2-3	NA	NA	TRBV7-2	TGTGCCAGCAGCGCAAACCTCCTTACTAGTACAGATACGCAGTATTTT	CASSANLLTSTDTQYF
TRBJ2-4	NA	NA	TRBV11-2	TGTGCCAGCAGCCAACGGTTACTCTTAGAAAACATTCAGTACTTC	CASSQRLLLENIQYF
TRBJ2-1	NA	TRBD2	TRBV5-1	TGCGCCAGCAGCACGGGACTAGCGGGGGGATACTACAATGAGCAGTTCTTC	CASSTGLAGGYYNEQFF
TRBJ1-2	few	NA	TRBV28	TGTGCCAGCAGCTCCCGAGGGTATGGCTACACCTTC	CASSSRGYGYTF
TRBJ2-7	NA	NA	TRBV5-1	TGCGCCAGCAGCTTGACGAGCACCACCTACGAGCAGTACTTC	CASSLTSTTYEQYF
TRBJ2-1	few	TRBD1	TRBV7-2	TGTGCCAGCAGCGTGGACAGGGGGGATGAGCAGTTCTTC	CASSVDRGDEQFF
TRBJ2-5	NA	TRBD2	TRBV19	TGTGCCAGTAGTATAGATTCGGGGAGGGGCAGGTACCAAGAGACCCAGTACTTC	CASSIDSGRGRYQETQYF
TRBJ1-5	few	NA	TRBV6-6	TGTGCCAGCGAGTTATCAGACGGGGGAAGCAATCAGCCCCAGCATTTT	CASELSDGGSNQPQHF
TRBJ2-7	NA	TRBD1	TRBV27	TGTGCCAGCAGGAACCTTAGACAGGGCTCCTACGAGCAGTACTTC	CASRNLRQGSYEQYF
TRBJ2-6	NA	NA	TRBV19	TGTGCCAGTACTTCCTCTGGGGCCAACGTCCTGACTTTC	CASTSSGANVLTF
TRBJ1-1	few	NA	TRBV29-1	TGCAGCGGGCAGAATTTGATGAACACTGAAGCTTTCTTT	CSGQNLMNTEAFF
TRBJ2-1	few	TRBD1	TRBV30	TGTGCCTGGAGTTCCCCCGGGACAGGGACCAATGAGCAGTTCTTC	CAWSSPGTGTNEQFF
TRBJ2-5	NA	TRBD2	TRBV7-2	TGTGCCAGCAGCCGGAGCGGGGGGGCATGGGAGACCCAGTACTTC	CASSRSGGAWETQYF
TRBJ2-3	few	NA	TRBV6-1	TGTGCCAGCAGTGACAAGCGGCTCACAGATACGCAGTATTTT	CASSDKRLTDTQYF
TRBJ1-2	NA	TRBD1	TRBV6-5	TGTGCCAGCCGTACAGGGGGTGGCTATGGCTACACCTTC	CASRTGGGYGYTF
TRBJ2-1	NA	NA	TRBV7-2	TGTGCCAGCAGCTTAAATTGGGGCTTCGAGCAGTTCTTC	CASSLNWGFEQFF
TRBJ1-1	few	NA	TRBV30	TGTGCCTGGACCGGACAGATGAACACTGAAGCTTTCTTT	CAWTGQMNTEAFF
TRBJ1-2	few	NA	TRBV7-2	TGTGCCAGCAGCTTAGCTATTCGGGGATCTAACTATGGCTACACCTTC	CASSLAIRGSNYGYTF
TRBJ2-1	NA	NA	TRBV4-1	TGCGCCAGCAGCCAATACCGGGGGCTAGCGGACCACAATGAGCAGTTCTTC	CASSQYRGLADHNEQFF
TRBJ1-6	NA	NA	TRBV7-2	TGTGCCAGCAGCTCTAGGACAGTTTCTTCACCCCTCCACTTT	CASSSRTVSSPLHF
TRBJ2-1	few	NA	TRBV11-1	TGTGCCAGCAGCTTATATCCAGGGAACTCCTACAATGAGCAGTTCTTC	CASSLYPGNSYNEQFF
TRBJ2-4	few	TRBD1	TRBV15	TGTGCCACCAGCAGAGAACAGGGGGTAGCCAAAAACATTCAGTACTTC	CATSREQGVAKNIQYF
TRBJ2-4	few	TRBD1	TRBV28	TGTGCCAGCAGTTTATCCGGGACAGGGGGCACCGAACGTACGTACTTC	CASSLSGTGGTERTYF
TRBJ2-7	NA	TRBD2	TRBV7-2	TGTGCCAGCAGCTTAGTTAGCGGGGGGCCCTACGAGCAGTACTTC	CASSLVSGGPYEQYF
TRBJ1-2	few	TRBD1	TRBV27	TGTGCCAGCAGTCAGGGGGCAGGGACAGGGTTCGGAGGTGGCTACACCTTC	CASSQGAGTGFGGGYTF
TRBJ2-1	few	TRBD2	TRBV27	TGTGCCAGCAGCCGGCTAGCGGGAGGGCTGCTTGGCCAATACAATGAGCAGTTCTTC	CASSRLAGGLLGQYNEQFF
TRBJ2-3	NA	TRBD1	TRBV11-2	TGTGCCAGCAGCCCCGGACAGGGCCTCACAGATACGCAGTATTTT	CASSPGQGLTDTQYF
TRBJ2-5	few	NA	TRBV14	TGTGCCAGCAGCCAAGGAACAGTCAGCTGGGAGACCCAGTACTTC	CASSQGTVSWETQYF
TRBJ2-7	NA	TRBD1	TRBV7-2	TGTGCCAGCAGCTTCAACATTGGACAGGGTGTTTATAGCGAGCAGTACTTC	CASSFNIGQGVYSEQYF
TRBJ2-1	few	TRBD2	TRBV11-2	TGTGCCAGCAGCTTAGGGACTAGCGAGACCTACAATGAGCAGTTCTTC	CASSLGTSETYNEQFF
TRBJ2-3	NA	TRBD2	TRBV9	TGTGCCAGCAGCGTAGTCTTTGGCGCCGGGACTAGCGGGACAGATACGCAGTATTTT	CASSVVFGAGTSGTDTQYF
TRBJ2-3	NA	TRBD1	TRBV29-1	TGCAGCGACAGGGGCCCTTCAGATACGCAGTATTTT	CSDRGPSDTQYF
TRBJ1-1	NA	NA	TRBV6-4	TGTGCCAGCTCCCCGACAGCGACGAACACTGAAGCTTTCTTT	CASSPTATNTEAFF
TRBJ1-1	NA	NA	TRBV18	TGTGCCAGCTCACCCTCAGGGGAAGCTTTCTTT	CASSPSGEAFF
TRBJ2-7	NA	NA	TRBV9	TGTGCCAGCAGCGTAGAGGCGGATTACTACGAGCAGTACTTC	CASSVEADYYEQYF
TRBJ2-6	few	NA	TRBV11-2	TGTGCCAGCAGCTTTACAGACTCTGGGGCCAACGTCCTGACTTTC	CASSFTDSGANVLTF
TRBJ1-1	few	NA	TRBV5-4	TGTGCCAGCAGCGGCGGCCCACTGGGCACTGAAGCTTTCTTT	CASSGGPLGTEAFF
TRBJ2-4	many	NA	TRBV29-1	TGCAGCGCCGTACAGGGAAGTTTGAACATTCAGTACTTC	CSAVQGSLNIQYF
TRBJ1-5	few	NA	TRBV4-2	TGTGCCAGCAGCCAAGATGGCATCAGCAATCAGCCCCAGCATTTT	CASSQDGISNQPQHF
TRBJ2-3	once	TRBD2	TRBV5-1	TGCGCCAGCAGCCTGGGACTAGCGGGGGGCGGGGGAGATACGCAGTATTTT	CASSLGLAGGGGDTQYF